This T cell receptor (beta chain) comes out of a study of blood T cell repertoires in COVID-19. Study as a whole: Acute and convalescent COVID-19 samples came from the United States, Italy and Spain. Sources were T cells, B-cell-depleted T cells, or PBMCs; the material itself was cDNA or gDNA.

This clone came up a few times. CDR3 length: 14 amino acids. Germline V gives CDR1 LNHDA, CDR2 SQIVND (reference sequence). V lost 3 bases and J 2 bases, leaving 10 bases between the germline ends. The authors' processing: Cell counts per sample came from amplifying reference gene primers. Using immunoSEQ multiplex PCR, the repertoire was profiled, and TCRdb retains in-frame clones only, with some absent. V, J and clone size are taken as reported in that table, and D and trimming were inferred from the DNA itself. Of about 190,000 clones in the sample, about four fifths were seen once. The rearrangement joins TRBV19 to TRBJ1-2; D uncertain. Sequenced input: peripheral blood. This receptor was obtained from a woman aged 70 to 79 with active or convalescent COVID-19. The CDR3 loop reads CASSMGTANYGYTF. As DNA, the CDR3 is TGTGCCAGTAGTATGGGTACAGCAAACTATGGCTACACCTTC.